A selection of T cell receptor beta chains follows, all from one sample in a study of cytomegalovirus exposure and HLA in healthy donors. Produced via immunoSEQ multiplex PCR; TCRdb's table is partial and in-frame only. The sample has around 100,000 clones, over 60% seen once. The sample taken for sequencing was PBMCs. The receptors were sampled from a man younger than 45 in good health and CMV-seropositive. CDR3s include the opening cysteine and the closing phenylalanine or tryptophan. Each record gives: D gene, J gene, clone size, V gene, CDR3 protein. D genes are given only for firm matches. Only some rows state a clone size, as once, few, many or a class for expanded clones.

-,-,-,TRBV30,CAWIKAGSYEQYF
TRBD2,TRBJ2-3,-,TRBV19,CASSIGGAGGKTDTQYF
TRBD1,TRBJ1-2,-,TRBV6-5,CASSPQGDYGYTF
-,TRBJ2-5,-,TRBV5-4,CASSAGLPQETQYF
TRBD2,TRBJ2-4,few,TRBV7-9,CASSLGAGRVKNIQYF
TRBD1,TRBJ2-1,-,TRBV19,CASTLQGGYNEQFF
TRBD2,TRBJ2-1,medium-sized,TRBV19,CASSIAGGLGEQFF
-,TRBJ2-2,-,TRBV11-3,CASRQGQITGELFF
TRBD1,TRBJ1-3,-,TRBV9,CASSVTGTGNTGNTIYF
TRBD1,TRBJ2-5,-,TRBV5-1,CASGPGTGISETQYF
TRBD1,TRBJ1-2,few,TRBV5-4,CASSLVQGQSYGYTF
-,TRBJ1-5,-,TRBV6-1,CASRVDLGGGQPQHF
-,TRBJ2-2,-,TRBV7-3,CASSFGSNTGELFF
-,TRBJ1-1,few,TRBV5-4,CASRAGPNTEAFF
TRBD1,TRBJ1-1,-,TRBV6-1,CASQETGRNAEAFF
TRBD1,TRBJ1-1,-,TRBV7-2,CASSGQANTEAFF
-,TRBJ2-6,-,TRBV7-8,CASSLGRLSGANVLTF
TRBD1,TRBJ2-3,-,TRBV5-1,CASSSGGDTDTQYF
-,TRBJ1-6,-,TRBV6-1,CASSESTSVLNSPLHF
-,TRBJ2-1,-,TRBV5-1,CASSREPSYNEQFF
-,TRBJ2-3,-,TRBV28,CASSSGPTSTDTQYF
-,TRBJ2-7,-,TRBV6-5,CASSYWLGGYEQYF
TRBD1,TRBJ2-7,-,TRBV7-9,CSSREQGYEQYF
TRBD1,TRBJ1-2,-,TRBV30,CAWEPRTGGISGYTF
-,TRBJ1-2,-,TRBV29-1,CSVLGDFSRDGYPF
TRBD2,TRBJ2-7,-,TRBV28,CASSHPAGTSRTPGYEQYF
-,TRBJ1-2,-,TRBV19,CASSTPRDNNYGYTF
-,TRBJ2-1,-,TRBV27,CASKLSAGNNEQFF
-,TRBJ1-2,-,TRBV13,CASAGRGANYGYTF
TRBD1,TRBJ1-6,-,TRBV14,CASSPEGQGGSPLHF
TRBD1,TRBJ1-1,-,TRBV5-1,CASSLVTGEEAFF
-,TRBJ1-3,once,TRBV14,CASSQVLGVVGAGNTIYF
TRBD1,TRBJ1-2,-,TRBV7-3,CASSPGQGNYGYTF
TRBD1,TRBJ1-1,-,TRBV2,CATNQDRGNTEAFF
TRBD1,TRBJ1-1,-,TRBV7-9,CSSRPQGTNTEAFF
TRBD1,TRBJ2-5,-,TRBV5-1,CASSDGTGGREQYF
-,TRBJ1-1,few,TRBV10-3,CAIRGDTEAFF
-,TRBJ1-1,-,TRBV5-6,CASSPLAGNTEAFF
TRBD1,TRBJ2-1,-,TRBV9,CASSADRGHNEQFF
TRBD1,TRBJ1-3,-,TRBV11-2,CASRKPGGSGNTIYF
-,-,-,TRBV27,CASSPAQGRYEQYF
TRBD1,TRBJ2-5,-,TRBV28,CASSQDRGETQYF
-,TRBJ2-5,-,TRBV18,CASSPGLAGETQYF
TRBD1,TRBJ1-1,-,TRBV6-6,CASSYLDRGKTEASF
-,TRBJ1-6,-,TRBV7-2,CASSLADRPNSPLHF